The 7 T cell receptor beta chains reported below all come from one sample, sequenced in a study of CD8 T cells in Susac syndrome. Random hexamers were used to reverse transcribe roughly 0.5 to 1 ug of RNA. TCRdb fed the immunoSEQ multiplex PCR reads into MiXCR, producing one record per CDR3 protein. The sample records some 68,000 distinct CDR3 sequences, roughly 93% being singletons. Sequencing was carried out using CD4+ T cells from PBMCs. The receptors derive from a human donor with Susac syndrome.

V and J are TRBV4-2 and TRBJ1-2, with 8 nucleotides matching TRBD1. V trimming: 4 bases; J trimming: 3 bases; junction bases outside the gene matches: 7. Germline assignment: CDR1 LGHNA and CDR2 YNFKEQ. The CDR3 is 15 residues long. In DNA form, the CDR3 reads TGTGCCAGCAGCCTAATCAGGGGGCGCGACTATGGCTACACCTTC. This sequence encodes CASSLIRGRDYGYTF.

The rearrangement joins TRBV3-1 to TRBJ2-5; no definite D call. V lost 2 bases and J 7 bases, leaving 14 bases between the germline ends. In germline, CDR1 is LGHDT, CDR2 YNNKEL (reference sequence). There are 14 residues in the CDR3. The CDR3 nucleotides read TGTGCCAGCAGCCAAAGCCTGAACGTTGGGACCCAGTACTTC. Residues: CASSQSLNVGTQYF.

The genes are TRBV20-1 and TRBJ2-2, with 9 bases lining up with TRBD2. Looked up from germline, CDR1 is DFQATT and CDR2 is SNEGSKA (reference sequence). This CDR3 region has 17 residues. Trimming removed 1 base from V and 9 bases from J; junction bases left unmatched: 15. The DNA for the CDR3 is TGCAGTGCTAGAGCCCATTCGCGGGGGGGCCAAGGCAGGGAGCTGTTTTTT. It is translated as CSARAHSRGGQGRELFF.

CDR3 region: CASSFPGGSNYGYTF. The CDR3 DNA sequence: TGTGCCAGCAGTTTCCCGGGAGGGTCCAACTATGGCTACACCTTC. V and J are TRBV28 and TRBJ1-2; no reliable D call. Trimming took 3 bases from V and 2 from J, leaving 13 bases between them. CDR3 length: 15 amino acids. Germline CDR1 and CDR2: MDHEN and SYDVKM.

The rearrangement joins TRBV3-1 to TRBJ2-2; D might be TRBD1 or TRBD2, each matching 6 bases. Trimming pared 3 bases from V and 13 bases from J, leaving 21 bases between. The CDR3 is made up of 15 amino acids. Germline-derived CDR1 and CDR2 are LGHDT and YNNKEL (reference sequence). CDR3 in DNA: TGTGCCAGCAGCCAGTGGACAGTCGGAGGGGGTAGGCTGTTTTTT. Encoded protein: CASSQWTVGGGRLFF.

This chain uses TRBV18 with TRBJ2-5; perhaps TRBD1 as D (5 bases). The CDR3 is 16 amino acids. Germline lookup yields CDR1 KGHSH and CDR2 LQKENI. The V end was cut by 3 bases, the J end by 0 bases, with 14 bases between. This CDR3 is CASSPRVGRDQETQYF. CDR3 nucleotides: TGTGCCAGCTCACCCAGGGTTGGGCGCGACCAAGAGACCCAGTACTTC.

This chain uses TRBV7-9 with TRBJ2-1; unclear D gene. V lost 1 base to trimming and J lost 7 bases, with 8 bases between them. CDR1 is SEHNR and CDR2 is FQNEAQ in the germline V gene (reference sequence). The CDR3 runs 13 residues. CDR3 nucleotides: TGTGCCAGCAGCTTAGGTTCTCTGAATGAGCAGTTCTTC. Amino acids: CASSLGSLNEQFF.